This TCR beta chain was profiled in a study of shared clonotypes between healthy human individuals (dated by TCRdb to 2018 to 2020). Background for the entire study: Three men and two women, aged 18 to 49 years, made up the cohort. For each donor, three plates each were used for CD4 naive and CD4 memory, two plates were used for CD8 naive, and one plate was used for CD8 memory. The study deeply sequenced blood TCR repertoires of five healthy adults to estimate repertoire size and the extent of clonotype sharing between individuals. Libraries were prepared and TCR repertoires were sequenced by different laboratories using diverse techniques, in order to increase sequencing depth and limit assay-specific biases. Leukapheresis yielded between about 0.94 and 9 billion PBMCs per donor.

For this clone: Its antigen is not yet known. It has no much larger one-base neighbor in the sample; base qualities were not kept.

The investigation overall reported the following: Based on pairwise subsampling, the degree of clonotype sharing among donors was expected to be affected by sequencing depth. The genetic and exposure-history diversity represented was limited by the small number of donors. When a few donors were compared, the shared fraction of clonotypes was approximately 5% for naive CD4, 3.5% for naive CD8, about 2.4% for memory CD4, and 0.4% for memory CD8. Rarefaction of sorted-subset datasets indicated incomplete sequencing despite the large sequencing depth. Larger estimated clonotype richness was generally found for naive subsets than for memory subsets. Only blood was sampled, and tissue TCR repertoires likely differ from those in blood. Higher generation probabilities were observed for clonotypes shared by all four sorted-subset donors than for non-shared clonotypes.

Using the deep immunoSEQ assay, multiplex PCR amplified TCR CDR3 regions from genomic DNA. Genomic DNA extracted from each cell subset was distributed evenly over all wells of several immunoSEQ 96-well plates, and each plate served as one replicate. Each replicate PCR for sorted subsets received around 0.2 ug genomic DNA, equal to 28,000 or so T cell genomes. Purified libraries were measured with a Qubit 3.0 fluorometer, size-checked on a Bioanalyzer 2100, and measured again with the KAPA Library Quantification kit. Every immunoSEQ 96-well plate was sequenced on a separate single-read 150-cycle Illumina NextSeq 550 flow cell. Per the source publication's procedure: Because the immunoSEQ output held only junctional sequences and lacked quality scores, the filtering could not match the filtering applied to full-length reads. To assign V/J genes and CDR3, sequences were annotated against IMGT germline references using PyIR, a Python wrapper for IgBLAST v1.9. Reads with weak V/J assignments (E-value above 1e-6), missing CDR3, stop codons, out-of-frame junctions, or ambiguous translated residues were removed. A V3J clonotype was defined by an identical inferred V gene, J gene, and CDR3 amino acid sequence. Percentage overlap between repertoires was calculated by dividing the number of shared unique clonotypes by the size of the smaller repertoire. Repertoire richness was assessed with RTK rarefaction, the Chao1 estimator, and Recon v2.1 estimates of unobserved clonotypes. OLGA was used to compute generation probabilities for all TCRbeta clonotypes that the gDNA method yielded from a few donors. TCRdb took over this immuneACCESS table, retaining in-frame rearrangements with V and J assigned. Such tables are incomplete; in checked studies, under half of the missing clones stem from an unresolved V gene, and the remainder is unexplained. From that table come the V and J calls and clone size; the DNA was used to work out D and trimming. This sample comprises some 2,400,000 clones, 90% to 97% of them detected only once. The leading ten clones occupy around 0.13% of the sample.

For CDR1 and CDR2, the germline V gene lists MNHNS and SASEGT. The CDR3 starts with the cysteine, ends with the phenylalanine, and has 18 residues. CDR3 DNA is the only sequence kept; it has 54 bases, read in frame from the first base. V is trimmed back by 1 base and J by 5 bases, and the junction contains 5 bases that no gene match accounts for. Donors were healthy HIV-negative adults with no recently reported acute infections or vaccinations. Every donor was a Caucasian adult residing in Nashville, Tennessee, USA. CD4+ T cells were enriched by magnetic negative selection, after which naive cells were positively selected on CD45RA and the negative fraction was taken as the memory subset. Blood was collected by leukapheresis, and PBMCs were isolated by Ficoll-Histopaque density gradient centrifugation and then cryopreserved in liquid nitrogen vapor phase. Analytical flow cytometry was used to check the purity and quantity of every magnetically sorted T cell population. Each sorted fraction had its genomic DNA isolated and then quantified by UV absorbance on a Nanodrop 2000c.

Sequencing was carried out using naive CD4+ T cells sorted from blood. According to the study, the label for this sample's cell subset or site signals: CD45RA+ positively selected. The chain is assembled from TRBV6-1 and TRBJ2-2, with 15 central nucleotides matching TRBD2. The sequence was collected from a young man in good health. Here the CDR3 is given as CASSEGGLAGGPTGELFF. The DNA sequence is given as TGTGCCAGCAGTGAAGGCGGACTAGCGGGAGGGCCGACCGGGGAGCTGTTTTTT.